This T cell receptor (beta chain) is from a study of blood T cells in healthy people across ages. Primed by a sample-barcoded 5' primer and a J-beta primer mix, a second PCR proceeded for 7 to 11 cycles. Each cDNA molecule carried a tag from a template-switch adaptor that contained 12 random nucleotides. TCRdb re-called the 5' RACE reads with MiXCR, one entry per CDR3 protein. The table has around 800,000 distinct CDR3 sequences, around 42% seen once. This clonotype has a count of ten or more. The antigen is not known. The CDR3 is 14 amino acids. The V gene's germline CDR1 is MNHEY and CDR2 SVGAGI. V gave up 8 bases and J gave up 7 bases; unmatched junction bases: 8. Every donor contributed roughly 11 milliliters of peripheral blood by blood draw. Regarding the study as a whole: Age advanced and TCR beta diversity per million T cells fell, roughly linearly. CMV infection status of these donors was not known.

The rearrangement joins TRBV6-5 to TRBJ2-3; 11 nucleotides line up with TRBD2. The TCR originated in a man in his sixties in good health. Material for sequencing was blood. The CDR3 spells CASGPSGGRNTQYF. CDR3 DNA sequence: TGTGCCAGCGGTCCTAGCGGGGGGCGTAATACGCAGTATTTT.